The clone carrying this T cell receptor (beta chain) was observed many times. Germline V gene sequence: CDR1 ENHRY, CDR2 SYGVKD. The CDR3 contains 12 residues. The junction had 1 base not matched to a gene; V was cut back by 10 bases and J by 0 bases. Using its own MiXCR run on the PCR reads, TCRdb lists one record per CDR3 protein. In the table there are around 2,000 distinct CDR3 sequences, 25% to 30% of which are singletons. This sample is part of a study of immune characterization of retroperitoneal liposarcoma. The chain employs TRBV10-3 and TRBJ2-3; 7 bases line up with TRBD2. This sequence was found in a female donor with retroperitoneal liposarcoma. The material sequenced was tumor tissue. The CDR3 sequence: CATSGSTDTQYF. As DNA, the CDR3 is TGTGCCACTAGCGGAAGCACAGATACGCAGTATTTT.